Listed below are T cell receptor beta chains from one sample, sequenced in a study of identical twins. TCRdb reprocessed the 5' RACE reads with MiXCR, giving one entry per CDR3 protein. This sample yields 600,000 to 850,000 distinct CDR3 sequences, of which around a sixth are seen a single time; about 12% belongs to the top ten. This sample also belongs to another study, concerning T cells expressing NK-cell markers.

The specimen was PBMCs. Receptors were obtained from a young woman in good health. Each CDR3 is given with its conserved first and last residue. The D gene is left open where the match is weak. The listing skips clone size in some rows; elsewhere it reads once, few, many or a size class.

j_call clone_size v_call cdr3_length d_call cdr3_nt cdr3_aa
TRBJ2-3 few TRBV18 16 . TGTGCCAGCTCATCCCCAAACAGGGAGGGAACAGATACGCAGTATTTT CASSSPNREGTDTQYF
TRBJ2-7 . TRBV3-1 13 . TGTGCCAGCAGCAAGGAGTGGGGATACGAGCAGTACTTC CASSKEWGYEQYF
TRBJ2-7 . TRBV10-3 16 . TGTGCCATCAGTGAGTCTATACGGGCAGGGGCCTACGAGCAGTACTTC CAISESIRAGAYEQYF
TRBJ2-7 . TRBV4-3 17 TRBD2 TGCGCCAGCAGCCAAGATGTGGCGGGAGGCTCCCAGGGAGAGCAGTACTTC CASSQDVAGGSQGEQYF
TRBJ2-5 . TRBV7-7 15 . TGTGCTAGCAGTTCTCCCCAGGAACCCGTGGAGACCCAGTACTTC CASSSPQEPVETQYF
TRBJ1-2 . TRBV12-3/TRBV12-4 14 . TGTGCCAGCAGTTTAGATATAACGTCCTATGGCTACACCTTC CASSLDITSYGYTF
TRBJ2-5 . TRBV18 14 . TGTGCCAGCTCACCACCGGGATTTGCCGAGACCCAGTACTTC CASSPPGFAETQYF
TRBJ2-1 few TRBV6-5 17 . TGTGCCAGCAGTTACTCGGATTACGGGACGGACAAAAATGAGCAGTTCTTC CASSYSDYGTDKNEQFF
TRBJ2-5 once TRBV20-1 12 . TGCAGTGCTAGTACTTGGGAAGAGACCCAGTACTTC CSASTWEETQYF
TRBJ2-7 . TRBV5-1 15 TRBD1 TGCGCCAGCAGCTTGGGTCCGGGGACAGACTACGAGCAGTACTTC CASSLGPGTDYEQYF
TRBJ1-6 . TRBV18 13 . TGTGCCAGCTCACCAGGGGTAAGATCACCCCTCCACTTT CASSPGVRSPLHF
TRBJ1-2 many TRBV12-3/TRBV12-4 13 TRBD1 TGTGCCAGCAGTTCCTGGACAGGGTCTGGCTACACCTTC CASSSWTGSGYTF
TRBJ2-7 . TRBV4-3 15 TRBD2 TGCGCCAGCAGCCAAGCTTTGGGTAGCGGGAGCGAGCAGTACTTC CASSQALGSGSEQYF
TRBJ1-2 few TRBV7-9 15 . TGTGCCAGCAGCTTAGTTGGCAGCGCTAACTATGGCTACACCTTC CASSLVGSANYGYTF
TRBJ2-1 . TRBV21-1 17 . TGTGCCAGCAGCAAAGATCTGGGGGAGAGCTCCTACAATGAGCAGTTCTTC CASSKDLGESSYNEQFF
TRBJ2-2 few TRBV9 18 TRBD1 TGTGCCAGCAGCGTAAGACAGGGCGCCTCTATGAACACCGGGGAGCTGTTTTTT CASSVRQGASMNTGELFF
TRBJ1-5 few TRBV6-5 12 . TGTGCCAGCAGTTCGGGGCATCAGCCCCAGCATTTT CASSSGHQPQHF
TRBJ2-2 . TRBV7-7 14 TRBD2 TGTGCCAGCAGCACGGGACTAGGTGCCGGGGAGCTGTTTTTT CASSTGLGAGELFF
TRBJ2-5 . TRBV20-1 15 TRBD1 TGCAGTGCTAGAGATGGACAGGGGTTGGTAGAGACCCAGTACTTC CSARDGQGLVETQYF
TRBJ2-1 few TRBV10-2 14 . TGCGCCATTCACAGAGGGAACTCCTACAATGAGCAGTTCTTC CAIHRGNSYNEQFF
TRBJ1-1 . TRBV20-1 15 TRBD1 TGCAGCGTTCAACCAGGCGACAGGGGGAACACTGAAGCTTTCTTT CSVQPGDRGNTEAFF
TRBJ2-7 . TRBV7-2 13 . TGTGCCAGCAGCAGACAGGAGTACTACGAGCAGTACTTC CASSRQEYYEQYF
TRBJ1-1 few TRBV12-3/TRBV12-4 13 TRBD1 TGTGCCAGCAGTGCAGGGGGCTGGACTGAAGCTTTCTTT CASSAGGWTEAFF
TRBJ2-5 few TRBV29-1 12 . TGCAGCGTCGCAGCGGATCAAGAGACCCAGTACTTC CSVAADQETQYF
TRBJ1-1 . TRBV3-1 14 TRBD1 TGTGCCAGCAGCCAAGGACAGGGAGGGGCTGAAGCTTTCTTT CASSQGQGGAEAFF
TRBJ2-1 . TRBV10-3 14 TRBD1 TGTGCCTCCGAGGGGACAGGGAGTATGGGTGAGCAGTTCTTC CASEGTGSMGEQFF
TRBJ2-1 few TRBV7-9 12 TRBD2 TGTGCCAGCAGCGTAAGCGGGATAATTTTGTTCTTC CASSVSGIILFF
TRBJ1-3 few TRBV7-2 16 . TGTGCCAGCAGCTTAGGAGGGTCTGGGAGGAGAAACACCATATATTTT CASSLGGSGRRNTIYF
TRBJ2-2 few TRBV7-7 16 TRBD2 TGTGCCAGCAGCCGTACTAGCGGGAGATTCTTCGGGGAGCTGTTTTTT CASSRTSGRFFGELFF
TRBJ2-1 . TRBV21-1 16 . TGTGCCAGCAGCACTGTAGAACAGCACTCCTACAATGAGCAGTTCTTC CASSTVEQHSYNEQFF